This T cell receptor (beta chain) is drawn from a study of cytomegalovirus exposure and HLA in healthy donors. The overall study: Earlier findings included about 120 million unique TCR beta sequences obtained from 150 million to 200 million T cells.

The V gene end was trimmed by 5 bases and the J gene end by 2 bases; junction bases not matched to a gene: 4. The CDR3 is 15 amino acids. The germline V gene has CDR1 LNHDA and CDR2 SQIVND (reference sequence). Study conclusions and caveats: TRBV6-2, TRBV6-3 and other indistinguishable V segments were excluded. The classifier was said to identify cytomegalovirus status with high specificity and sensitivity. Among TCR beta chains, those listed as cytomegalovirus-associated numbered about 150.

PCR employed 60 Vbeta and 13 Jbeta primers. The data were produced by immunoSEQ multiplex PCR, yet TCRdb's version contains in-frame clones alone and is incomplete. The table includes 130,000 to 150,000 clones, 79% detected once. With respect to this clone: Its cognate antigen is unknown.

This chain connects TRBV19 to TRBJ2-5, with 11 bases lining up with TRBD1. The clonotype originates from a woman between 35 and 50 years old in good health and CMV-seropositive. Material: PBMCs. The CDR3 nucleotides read TGTGCCAGTAGTCGGGGACAGGGGGATCAAGAGACCCAGTACTTC. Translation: CASSRGQGDQETQYF.